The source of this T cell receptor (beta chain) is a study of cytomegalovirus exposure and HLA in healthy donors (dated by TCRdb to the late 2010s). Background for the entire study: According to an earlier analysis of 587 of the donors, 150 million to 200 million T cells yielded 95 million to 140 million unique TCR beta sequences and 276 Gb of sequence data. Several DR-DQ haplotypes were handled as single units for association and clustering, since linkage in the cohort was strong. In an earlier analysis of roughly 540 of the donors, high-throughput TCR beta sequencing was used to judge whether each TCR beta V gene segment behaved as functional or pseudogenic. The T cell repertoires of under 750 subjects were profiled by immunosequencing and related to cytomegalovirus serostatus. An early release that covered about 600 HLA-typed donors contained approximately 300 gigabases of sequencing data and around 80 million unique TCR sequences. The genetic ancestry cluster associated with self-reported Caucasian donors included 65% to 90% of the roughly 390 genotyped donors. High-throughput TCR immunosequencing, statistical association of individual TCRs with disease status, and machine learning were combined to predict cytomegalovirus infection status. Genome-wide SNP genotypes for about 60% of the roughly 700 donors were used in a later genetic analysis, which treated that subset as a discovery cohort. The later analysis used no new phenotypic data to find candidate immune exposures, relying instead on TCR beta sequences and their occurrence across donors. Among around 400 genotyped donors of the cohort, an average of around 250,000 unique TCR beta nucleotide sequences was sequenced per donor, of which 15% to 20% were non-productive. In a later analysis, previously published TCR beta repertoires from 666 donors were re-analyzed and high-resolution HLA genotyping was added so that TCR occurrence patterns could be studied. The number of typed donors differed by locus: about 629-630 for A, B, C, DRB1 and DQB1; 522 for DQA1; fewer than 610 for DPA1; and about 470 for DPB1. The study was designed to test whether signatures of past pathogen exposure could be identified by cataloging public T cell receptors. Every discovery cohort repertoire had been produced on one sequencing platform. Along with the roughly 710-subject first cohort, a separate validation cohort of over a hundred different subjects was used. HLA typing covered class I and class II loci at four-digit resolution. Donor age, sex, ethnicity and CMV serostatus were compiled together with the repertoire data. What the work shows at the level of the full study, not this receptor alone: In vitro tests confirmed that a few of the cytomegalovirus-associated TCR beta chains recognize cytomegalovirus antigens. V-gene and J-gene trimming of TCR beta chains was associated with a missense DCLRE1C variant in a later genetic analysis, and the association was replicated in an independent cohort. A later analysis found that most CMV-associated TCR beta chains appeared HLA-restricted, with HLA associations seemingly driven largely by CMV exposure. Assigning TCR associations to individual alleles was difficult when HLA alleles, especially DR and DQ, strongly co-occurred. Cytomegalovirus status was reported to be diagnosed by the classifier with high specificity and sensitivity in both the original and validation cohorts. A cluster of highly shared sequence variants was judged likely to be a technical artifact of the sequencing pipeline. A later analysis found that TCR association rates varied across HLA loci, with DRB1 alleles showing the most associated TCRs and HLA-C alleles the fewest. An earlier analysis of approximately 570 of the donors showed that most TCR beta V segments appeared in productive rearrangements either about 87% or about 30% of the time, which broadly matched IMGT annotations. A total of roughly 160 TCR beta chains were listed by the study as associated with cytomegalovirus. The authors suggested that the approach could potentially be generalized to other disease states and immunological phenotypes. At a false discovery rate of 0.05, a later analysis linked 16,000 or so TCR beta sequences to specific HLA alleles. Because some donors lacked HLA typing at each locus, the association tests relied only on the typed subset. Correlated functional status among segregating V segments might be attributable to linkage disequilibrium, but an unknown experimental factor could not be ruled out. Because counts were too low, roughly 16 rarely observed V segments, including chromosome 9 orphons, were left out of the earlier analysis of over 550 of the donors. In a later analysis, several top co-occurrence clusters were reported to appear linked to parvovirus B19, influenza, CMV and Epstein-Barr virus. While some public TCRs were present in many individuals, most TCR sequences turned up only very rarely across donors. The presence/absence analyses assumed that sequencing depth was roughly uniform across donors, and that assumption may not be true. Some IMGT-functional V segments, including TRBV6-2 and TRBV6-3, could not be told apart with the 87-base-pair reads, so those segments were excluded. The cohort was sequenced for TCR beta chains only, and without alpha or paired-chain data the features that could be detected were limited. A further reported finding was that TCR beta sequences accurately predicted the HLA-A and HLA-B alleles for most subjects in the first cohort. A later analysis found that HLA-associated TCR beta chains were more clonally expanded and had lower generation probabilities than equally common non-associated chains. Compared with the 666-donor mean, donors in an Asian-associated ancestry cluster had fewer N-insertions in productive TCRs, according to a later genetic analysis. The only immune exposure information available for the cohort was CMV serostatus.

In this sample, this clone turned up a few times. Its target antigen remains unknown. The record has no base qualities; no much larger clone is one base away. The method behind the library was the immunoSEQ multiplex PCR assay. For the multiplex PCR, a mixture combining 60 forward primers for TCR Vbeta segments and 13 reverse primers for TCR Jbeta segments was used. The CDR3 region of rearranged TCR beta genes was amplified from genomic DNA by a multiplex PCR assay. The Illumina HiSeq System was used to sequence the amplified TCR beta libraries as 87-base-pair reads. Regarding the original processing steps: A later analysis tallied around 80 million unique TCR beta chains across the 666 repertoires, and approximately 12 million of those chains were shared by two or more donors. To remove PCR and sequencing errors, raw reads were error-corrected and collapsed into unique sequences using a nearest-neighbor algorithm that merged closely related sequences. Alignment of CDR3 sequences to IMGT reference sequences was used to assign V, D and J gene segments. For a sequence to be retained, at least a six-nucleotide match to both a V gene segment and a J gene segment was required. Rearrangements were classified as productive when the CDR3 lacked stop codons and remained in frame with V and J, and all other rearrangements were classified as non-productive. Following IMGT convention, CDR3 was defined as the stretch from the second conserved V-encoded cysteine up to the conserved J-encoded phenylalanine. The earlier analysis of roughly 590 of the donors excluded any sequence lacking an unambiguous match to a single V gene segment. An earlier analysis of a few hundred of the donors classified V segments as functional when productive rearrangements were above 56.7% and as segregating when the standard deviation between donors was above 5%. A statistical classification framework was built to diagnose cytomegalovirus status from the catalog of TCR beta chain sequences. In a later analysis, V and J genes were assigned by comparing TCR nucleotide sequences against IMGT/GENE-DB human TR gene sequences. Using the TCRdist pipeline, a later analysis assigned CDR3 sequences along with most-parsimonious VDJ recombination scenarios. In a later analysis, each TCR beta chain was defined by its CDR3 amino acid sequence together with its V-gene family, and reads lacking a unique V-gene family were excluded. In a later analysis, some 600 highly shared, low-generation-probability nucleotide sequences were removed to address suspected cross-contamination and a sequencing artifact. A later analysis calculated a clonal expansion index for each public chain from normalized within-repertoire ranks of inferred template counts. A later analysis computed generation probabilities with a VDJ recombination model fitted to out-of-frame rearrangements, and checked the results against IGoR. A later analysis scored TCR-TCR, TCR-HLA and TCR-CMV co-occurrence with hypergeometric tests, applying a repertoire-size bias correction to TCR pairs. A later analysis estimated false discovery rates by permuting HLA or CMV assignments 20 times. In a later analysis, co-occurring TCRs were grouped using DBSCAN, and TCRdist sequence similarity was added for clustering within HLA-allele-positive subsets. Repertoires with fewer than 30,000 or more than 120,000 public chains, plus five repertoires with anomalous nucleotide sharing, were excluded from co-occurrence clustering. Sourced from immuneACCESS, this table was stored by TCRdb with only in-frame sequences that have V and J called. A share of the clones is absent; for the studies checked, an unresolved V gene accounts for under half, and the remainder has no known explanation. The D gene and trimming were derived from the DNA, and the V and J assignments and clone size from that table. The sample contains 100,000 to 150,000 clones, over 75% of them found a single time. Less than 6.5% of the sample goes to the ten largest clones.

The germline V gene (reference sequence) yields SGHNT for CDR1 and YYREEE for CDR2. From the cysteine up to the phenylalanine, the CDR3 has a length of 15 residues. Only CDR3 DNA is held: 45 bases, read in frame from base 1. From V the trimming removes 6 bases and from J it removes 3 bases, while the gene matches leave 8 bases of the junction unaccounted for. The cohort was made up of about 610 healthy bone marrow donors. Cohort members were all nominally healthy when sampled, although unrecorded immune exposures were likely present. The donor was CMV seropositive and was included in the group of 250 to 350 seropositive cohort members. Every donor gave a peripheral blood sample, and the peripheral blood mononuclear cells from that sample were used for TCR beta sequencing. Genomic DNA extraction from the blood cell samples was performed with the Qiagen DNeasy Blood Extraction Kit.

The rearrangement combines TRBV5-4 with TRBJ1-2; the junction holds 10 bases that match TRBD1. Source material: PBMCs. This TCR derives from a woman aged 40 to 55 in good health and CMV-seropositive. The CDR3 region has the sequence CASTLGGTGDYGYTF. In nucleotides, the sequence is TGTGCCAGCACCCTTGGTGGGACAGGGGACTATGGCTACACCTTC.